The 15 T cell receptor beta chains below were found in one sample sequenced in a study of T cell changes during pregnancy in multiple sclerosis. Sequenced by immunoSEQ multiplex PCR; TCRdb stores in-frame clones only, minus some. The sample consists of about 36,000 clones, 93% of them appearing once. The starting material was CD4+ T cells from peripheral blood mononuclear cells, obtained in the first trimester of pregnancy. The receptors stem from a female donor with multiple sclerosis, enrolled in a pregnancy study.

The chain uses TRBV29-1 and TRBJ2-2, with unresolved D. Germline CDR1 SQVTM, CDR2 ANQGSEA. This CDR3 comprises 12 residues. V was cut by 2 bases and J by 5 bases, with 6 bases left in between. CDR3 DNA: TGCAGCGTTGAATTGCGTACCGGGGAGCTGTTTTTT. It codes for CSVELRTGELFF.

This clone has more than one count but fewer than ten. V usage is TRBV2 and J usage is TRBJ1-6, with 12 bases matching TRBD1. CDR1 and CDR2 from the germline V gene are SNHLY and FYNNEI. The CDR3 runs to 18 residues. V was clipped by 6 bases and J by 7 bases; unmatched bases: 13. The CDR3 sequence is CASSPRPGDRGQNSPLHF. Here the CDR3 DNA reads TGTGCCAGCAGCCCACGACCGGGGGACAGGGGGCAAAATTCACCCCTCCACTTT.

The chain is built from TRBV5-1 and TRBJ2-3, with D perhaps TRBD2 (5 bases). With 0 bases removed from V and 2 bases from J, the gap between germline ends came to 13 bases. The CDR3 totals 16 residues. CDR1 and CDR2 from the germline V gene are SGHRS and YFSETQ. DNA for the CDR3: TGCGCCAGCAGCTTGGTCGGAGCGGCGTCCACAGATACGCAGTATTTT. It is translated as CASSLVGAASTDTQYF. Full variable domain (missing parts from reference TRBV5-1 and TRBJ2-3): KAGVTQTPRYLIKTRGQQVTLSCSPISGHRSVSWYQQTPGQGLQFLFEYFSETQRNKGNFPGRFSGRQFSNSRSEMNVSTLELGDSALYLCASSLVGAASTDTQYFGPGTRLTVL.

The chain employs TRBV10-3 and TRBJ1-3, with TRBD1 as a possible D gene (6 bases). This CDR3 spans 15 amino acids. V lost 4 bases and J lost 2, with 12 bases in between. CDR1 is ENHRY, CDR2 SYGVKD, per germline. The CDR3 sequence is CAISGVRGAGNTIYF. CDR3 in DNA: TGTGCCATCAGTGGGGTCAGGGGTGCTGGAAACACCATATATTTT.

V and J are TRBV4-1 and TRBJ2-5, with 11 bases aligning to TRBD2. The V gene's germline CDR1 is MGHRA and CDR2 YSYEKL. Trimming removed 5 bases from V and 6 bases from J; junction bases left unmatched: 8. The CDR3 is 15 amino acids. The CDR3 reads CASSYSGGALQTQYF. As DNA, the CDR3 is TGCGCCAGCAGCTATAGCGGGGGGGCACTCCAGACCCAGTACTTC.

The chain recombines TRBV11-2 with TRBJ2-5; 10 bases line up with TRBD2. V trimming: 3 bases; J trimming: 1 base; junction bases outside the gene matches: 2. Germline CDR1 reads SGHAT; CDR2 reads FQNNGV. This CDR3 comprises 15 residues. The CDR3: CASSFRLAGQETQYF. The CDR3 region has the DNA TGTGCCAGCAGCTTCAGACTAGCGGGCCAAGAGACCCAGTACTTC.

The chain joins TRBV25-1 to TRBJ1-1; a possible D gene is TRBD1 (6 bases). Trimming left V 7 bases short and J 6 bases short, with 15 bases between. The CDR3 has 13 residues. CDR1 is MGHDK and CDR2 is SYGVNS in the germline V gene. The CDR3 region is CASMPGGASEAFF. The CDR3 DNA reads TGTGCCAGCATGCCGGGGGGGGCCTCTGAAGCTTTCTTT. Drawing the rest from reference TRBV25-1 and TRBJ1-1, the complete variable domain is EADIYQTPRYLVIGTGKKITLECSQTMGHDKMYWYQQDPGMELHLIHYSYGVNSTEKGDLSSESTVSRIRTEHFPLTLESARPSHTSQYLCASMPGGASEAFFGQGTRLTVV.

This chain connects TRBV6-6 to TRBJ1-1; D is undetermined. This CDR3 comprises 14 residues. From germline, CDR1 is MNHNY and CDR2 SVGAGI (reference sequence). Between the trimmed V and J ends, which lost 6 bases and 6 bases, there was a span of 17 bases. CDR3 residues: CASSLGLLGSEAFF. CDR3 DNA sequence: TGTGCCAGCAGCCTAGGACTCCTAGGTTCTGAAGCTTTCTTT.

The chain is built from TRBV28 and TRBJ1-4; D is uncertain. Germline V gives CDR1 MDHEN, CDR2 SYDVKM. The CDR3 covers 14 residues. Trimming shortened V by 1 base and J by 3 bases, and 6 bases separated the two germline ends. CDR3 residues: CASSLYIANEKLFF. The CDR3 DNA reads as TGTGCCAGCAGTTTATATATAGCTAATGAAAAACTGTTTTTT.

CDR3 in DNA: TGTGCCAGTAGTACCTTAGCGGGAGGGGCCTACAATGAGCAGTTCTTC. Its protein product is CASSTLAGGAYNEQFF. This sequence joins TRBV19 and TRBJ2-1, with 11 bases matching TRBD2. The CDR3 covers 16 residues. J lost 2 bases, V lost 4 bases, and 4 bases had no gene match. Germline V lookup: CDR1 LNHDA, CDR2 SQIVND (reference sequence).

The chain is built from TRBV7-3 and TRBJ2-1; TRBD2 aligns across 8 bases. CDR3 size: 16 residues. V gave up 0 bases and J gave up 7 bases; unmatched junction bases: 8. Germline CDR1 reads SGHTA; CDR2 reads FQGTGA. This chain's CDR3 is CASSLTSAGVGNEQFF. CDR3 DNA sequence: TGTGCCAGCAGCTTAACCTCAGCGGGAGTGGGGAATGAGCAGTTCTTC.

The chain links TRBV28 to TRBJ1-5; 8 positions agree with TRBD1. The CDR3 totals 15 residues. Germline V gene data show CDR1 as MDHEN and CDR2 as SYDVKM. V gave up 5 bases and J gave up 3 bases; unmatched junction bases: 6. The CDR3 sequence: CASSDDRGNNQPQHF. CDR3 nucleotides: TGTGCCAGCAGTGACGACAGGGGAAACAATCAGCCCCAGCATTTT.

DNA for the CDR3: TGTGCCAGCAGTGGAGGACAGTCGGGAAAACTGTTTTTT. It codes for CASSGGQSGKLFF. This chain connects TRBV2 to TRBJ1-4, with D possibly matching TRBD1 (6 bases). The CDR3 loop spans 13 amino acids. Trimming pared 4 bases from V and 10 bases from J, leaving 13 bases between. Per germline, CDR1 SNHLY and CDR2 FYNNEI.

The sample holds a few counts of this clone. The chain joins TRBV5-3 to TRBJ1-5; unclear D gene. TRBV5-3 is reported as an ORF; its role is uncertain. The germline V and J ends were trimmed by 4 bases and 1 base, with 9 bases remaining between them. This CDR3 region has 14 residues. DNA for the CDR3: TGTGCCAGAAGCCCAGACATCAGCAATCAGCCCCAGCATTTT. This sequence encodes CARSPDISNQPQHF.

The chain has TRBV27 and TRBJ2-3; D gene uncertain. The CDR3 runs 13 residues. Trimming removed 6 bases at V and 14 bases at J, with 21 bases between. Germline V gives CDR1 MNHEY, CDR2 SMNVEV (reference sequence). The CDR3 loop reads CASSPSSRTRLYF. The CDR3 nucleotides are TGTGCCAGCAGCCCCTCTTCTAGAACTCGGCTGTATTTT.